The sequence of this T cell receptor (beta chain) was determined in a study of T cells in Graves' hyperthyroidism and ophthalmopathy. The CDR3 contains 16 residues. Per the germline V gene, CDR1 is LGHDT and CDR2 is YNNKEL (reference sequence). Trimming removed 4 bases from V and 0 bases from J; junction bases left unmatched: 5. RNA transcripts provided the source from which TCR beta CDR3 regions were amplified. HTBI primers were used for first-round RT-PCR of the TCR CDR3. TCRdb re-analysed the multiplex PCR reads in MiXCR, keeping a single row per CDR3 protein. Altogether some 720,000 distinct CDR3 sequences are present, less than 20% being singletons, with the ten largest covering approximately 8.4%. This clonotype was seen a few times.

Sequenced material: blood. V is TRBV3-1 and J is TRBJ1-4, with 7 bases aligning to TRBD1. This clonotype was sampled from a man aged 18 to 29 with Graves' hyperthyroidism. DNA for the CDR3: TGTGCCAGCAGCCGCCGACAGGGTACAACTAATGAAAAACTGTTTTTT. This codes for CASSRRQGTTNEKLFF.